These 30 T cell receptor beta chains were sequenced from one sample in a study of cytomegalovirus exposure and HLA in healthy donors. PCR was performed using 60 Vbeta and 13 Jbeta primers. The table came from immunoSEQ multiplex PCR; TCRdb's copy has only in-frame clones and leaves some out. The sample carries a few hundred thousand clones, over 65% recorded once. Material for sequencing was PBMCs. Source of these receptors: a woman in her 30s in good health and CMV-seronegative.

The V and J genes are TRBV2 and TRBJ2-7, with D possibly TRBD2 on 6 matching bases. CDR1 is SNHLY and CDR2 is FYNNEI in the germline V gene. The V end was cut by 4 bases, the J end by 6 bases, with 13 bases between. This CDR3 has 13 residues. DNA for the CDR3: TGTGCCAGCAGTGGGTGGGACTCTGGCGAGCAGTACTTC. Its protein product is CASSGWDSGEQYF.

V gene TRBV2 combines with J gene TRBJ2-5; TRBD2 might be the D (6 bases). The CDR3 has 12 residues. CDR1 and CDR2 (germline): SNHLY, FYNNEI. V was pared by 5 bases and J by 6 bases, with 10 bases between. CDR3 in DNA: TGTGCCAGCAGTCTCGGGGGAAAGACCCAGTACTTC. It encodes CASSLGGKTQYF.

The chain is built from TRBV18 and TRBJ2-7; perhaps TRBD1 as D (5 bases). CDR1 is KGHSH, CDR2 LQKENI, per germline. Trimming removed 1 base at V and 6 bases at J, with 10 bases between. This CDR3 region has 13 residues. In DNA, the CDR3 is TGTGCCAGCTCACCACTCTACCAGGGCGAGCAGTACTTC. Amino acids: CASSPLYQGEQYF.

The table lists this clone with a count of one. The V call is TRBV11-2, the J call TRBJ2-7; D is undetermined. CDR1 and CDR2 (germline): SGHAT, FQNNGV. V was trimmed by 0 bases and J by 9 bases, leaving 18 bases between them. This CDR3 comprises 15 residues. The CDR3 DNA reads as TGTGCCAGCAGCTTAGATTTAGCCACTGCTCTAGGGCAGTACTTC. It translates to CASSLDLATALGQYF.

The chain recombines TRBV16 with TRBJ2-1, with 8 bases lining up with TRBD2. Germline V gene sequence: CDR1 KGHSY, CDR2 FQNENV. This CDR3 has 15 residues. V trimming: 5 bases; J trimming: 4 bases; junction bases outside the gene matches: 7. The CDR3 loop reads CASSAREGRYNEQFF. The CDR3 coding sequence is TGTGCCAGCAGCGCCCGGGAGGGCCGGTACAATGAGCAGTTCTTC. Supplemented by reference TRBV16 and TRBJ2-1, the full variable domain reads GEEVAQTPKHLVRGEGQKAKLYCAPIKGHSYVFWYQQVLKNEFKFLISFQNENVFDETGMPKERFSAKCLPNSPCSLEIQATKLEDSAVYFCASSAREGRYNEQFFGPGTRLTVL.

V is TRBV30 and J is TRBJ1-5; 9 bases align to TRBD1. The length of the CDR3 is 18 residues. Germline values: CDR1 GTSNPN, CDR2 SVGIG (reference sequence). Trimming cost V 3 bases and J 6 bases; bases outside gene matches: 18. DNA for the CDR3: TGTGCCTGGAGCAACTCCAGAACCGGGACAGGGATTTTTCAGCCCCAGCATTTT. It specifies CAWSNSRTGTGIFQPQHF. Complete variable domain (other parts from reference TRBV30 and TRBJ1-5): SQTIHQWPATLVQPVGSPLSLECTVEGTSNPNLYWYRQAAGRGLQLLFYSVGIGQISSEVPQNLSASRPQDRQFILSSKKLLLSDSGFYLCAWSNSRTGTGIFQPQHFGDGTRLSIL.

This chain uses TRBV15 with TRBJ1-5; 7 nucleotides line up with TRBD1. The CDR3 length is 14 residues. The V gene end was trimmed by 6 bases and the J gene end by 3 bases; junction bases not matched to a gene: 5. Looked up from germline, CDR1 is LNHNV and CDR2 is YYDKDF (reference sequence). CDR3 amino acids: CATRFRGINQPQHF. Written as DNA, the CDR3 is TGTGCCACCAGGTTCAGGGGGATCAATCAGCCCCAGCATTTT.

The genes are TRBV2 and TRBJ2-3; 10 bases are shared with TRBD1. With 4 bases clipped from V and 7 bases from J, the junction kept 5 bases outside the gene matches. The germline V gene encodes CDR1 SNHLY and CDR2 FYNNEI. The CDR3 extends over 14 amino acids. CDR3 amino acids: CASSGTGGSNTQYF. The DNA of the CDR3 is TGTGCCAGCAGTGGGACAGGGGGGTCGAATACGCAGTATTTT.

The V and J genes are TRBV5-1 and TRBJ2-1; perhaps TRBD2 as D (5 bases). Germline lookup yields CDR1 SGHRS and CDR2 YFSETQ. V lost 1 base and J lost 9, with 14 bases in between. The length of the CDR3 is 14 residues. The CDR3 nucleotides are TGCGCCAGCAGCTTGATGGTATTAGGGAGTGAGCAGTTCTTC. Amino acids: CASSLMVLGSEQFF.

The V call is TRBV27, the J call TRBJ2-5; D is unresolved. Germline V lookup: CDR1 MNHEY, CDR2 SMNVEV (reference sequence). V was cut by 3 bases and J by 4 bases, with 12 bases left in between. There are 14 residues in the CDR3. The CDR3, as DNA: TGTGCCAGCAGTTTTAACTCCGTGGTAGAGACCCAGTACTTC. This codes for CASSFNSVVETQYF.

The chain uses TRBV7-9 and TRBJ2-1, with D unclear. There are 12 residues in the CDR3. The germline gives CDR1 SEHNR, CDR2 FQNEAQ (reference sequence). V was clipped by 3 bases and J by 10 bases, with 10 bases between them. The CDR3 sequence is CASSFGHGEQFF. The CDR3, as DNA: TGTGCCAGCAGCTTTGGTCACGGGGAGCAGTTCTTC.

The chain joins TRBV19 to TRBJ1-1, with TRBD1 matching 9 bases. From germline, CDR1 is LNHDA and CDR2 SQIVND (reference sequence). J was trimmed by 5 bases and V by 3 bases; bases with no gene match: 10. CDR3 length equals 16 residues. The CDR3 DNA reads TGTGCCAGTAGTATCTTAAGGGAGACAGGGGGGACTGAAGCTTTCTTT. Its protein is CASSILRETGGTEAFF.

J is TRBJ2-3 and V is TRBV5-4; 11 bases are a match to TRBD2. After removal of 4 bases from V and 4 bases from J, the junction contained 5 bases not matched to a gene. The germline gives CDR1 SGHNT, CDR2 YYREEE (reference sequence). The CDR3 is made up of 15 amino acids. CDR3 protein: CASSLSGRVSDTQYF. CDR3 nucleotide sequence: TGTGCCAGCAGCCTTAGCGGGAGGGTGTCAGATACGCAGTATTTT.

The CDR3 sequence: CASRQTFRDREKLFF. In DNA, the CDR3 is TGCGCCAGCAGGCAAACATTCCGGGACAGGGAAAAACTGTTTTTT. The chain joins TRBV4-3 to TRBJ1-4; 8 positions match TRBD1. V shed 6 bases, J shed 8 bases, and the junction held 11 bases outside the gene matches. The CDR3 has 15 amino acids. Germline V gene data show CDR1 as LGHNA and CDR2 as YSLEER.

V and J are TRBV27 and TRBJ2-1; a weak D match, TRBD1 (5 bases). This CDR3 spans 12 amino acids. The germline gives CDR1 MNHEY, CDR2 SMNVEV (reference sequence). V lost 6 bases, J lost 7 bases, and 10 bases lay in between. This CDR3 reads CASRVDSNEQFF. The CDR3 DNA reads as TGTGCCAGCAGGGTAGACAGTAATGAGCAGTTCTTC.

The V and J genes are TRBV18 and TRBJ2-7; D unresolved. CDR3 length: 15 amino acids. Germline V gene sequence: CDR1 KGHSH, CDR2 LQKENI. Trimming removed 3 bases at V and 0 bases at J, with 12 bases between. CDR3 in DNA: TGTGCCAGCTCACCGGAGCCACAACCCTCCTACGAGCAGTACTTC. It codes for CASSPEPQPSYEQYF.

This clone was seen just once. The chain is built from TRBV19 and TRBJ2-7; 9 positions agree with TRBD2. The J segment lost 3 bases and the V segment lost 4 bases, leaving 13 bases of the junction unmatched. This CDR3 comprises 17 residues. Germline V CDR1 and CDR2: LNHDA, SQIVND (reference sequence). The DNA of the CDR3 is TGTGCCAGTAGTAGCCCCCCGGGACTAGCTATCGACTACGAGCAGTACTTC. It yields the protein CASSSPPGLAIDYEQYF. The whole variable domain, filled in from reference TRBV19 and TRBJ2-7, reads DGGITQSPKYLFRKEGQNVTLSCEQNLNHDAMYWYRQDPGQGLRLIYYSQIVNDFQKGDIAEGYSVSREKKESFPLTVTSAQKNPTAFYLCASSSPPGLAIDYEQYFGPGTRLTVT.

The CDR3 spells CASSQEWQAAYNEQFF. CDR3 coding DNA: TGCGCCAGCAGCCAAGAGTGGCAGGCCGCCTACAATGAGCAGTTCTTC. This sequence joins TRBV4-1 and TRBJ2-1; D gene uncertain. Germline V gene sequence: CDR1 MGHRA, CDR2 YSYEKL. With 0 bases removed from V and 2 bases from J, the gap between germline ends came to 11 bases. The CDR3 length is 16 residues.

The chain combines TRBV19 with TRBJ2-1, with 8 bases identical to TRBD2. With 5 bases clipped from V and 2 bases from J, the junction kept 8 bases outside the gene matches. This CDR3 comprises 16 residues. Germline V gene sequence: CDR1 LNHDA, CDR2 SQIVND (reference sequence). CDR3 DNA: TGTGCCAGTAGTCCCCTAGCGGGCACTGCCTACAATGAGCAGTTCTTC. Encoded protein: CASSPLAGTAYNEQFF.

The rearrangement uses TRBV6-1 and TRBJ1-3; TRBD1 might be the D (5 bases). Trimming removed 5 bases at V and 7 bases at J, with 18 bases between. The CDR3 loop spans 15 amino acids. The germline V gene has CDR1 MNHNS and CDR2 SASEGT. The CDR3 DNA follows: TGTGCCAGCAGTTCAACACAGGTGGCAGGGAACACCATATATTTT. Translated, it gives CASSSTQVAGNTIYF.

The CDR3 is CASGSGRGTGELFF. The CDR3 coding sequence is TGCGCCAGCGGGAGCGGGAGAGGCACCGGGGAGCTGTTTTTT. The chain links TRBV10-1 to TRBJ2-2, with TRBD2 matching over 8 bases. The ends lost 8 bases at V and 4 bases at J; junction bases unmatched: 6. The CDR3 is 14 amino acids. Germline V gene lookup returns CDR1 WNHNN and CDR2 SYGVQD (reference sequence).

The CDR3 spells CSVVQGRGYTF. For the CDR3, the DNA is TGCAGCGTGGTGCAGGGCCGTGGCTACACCTTC. The chain employs TRBV29-1 and TRBJ1-2; D is possibly TRBD1 (5 bases). The CDR3 is 11 residues long. Trimming left V 6 bases short and J 7 bases short, with 12 bases between. CDR1 and CDR2 (germline): SQVTM, ANQGSEA.

The chain couples TRBV5-1 to TRBJ2-7; possibly TRBD1 for D (5 bases). V was trimmed by 1 base and J by 5 bases, leaving 16 bases between them. The germline gives CDR1 SGHRS, CDR2 YFSETQ. CDR3 size: 15 residues. The CDR3 sequence: CASSLSWGSPHEQYF. DNA of the CDR3: TGCGCCAGCAGCTTGAGTTGGGGCTCCCCCCACGAGCAGTACTTC.

V usage is TRBV5-6 and J usage is TRBJ2-3; 15 nucleotides align to TRBD2. The trim removed 0 bases at V and 7 bases at J, leaving 3 bases unmatched. Per the germline V gene, CDR1 is SGHDT and CDR2 is YYEEEE. The length of the CDR3 is 16 residues. DNA for the CDR3: TGTGCCAGCAGCTTGGGTGGACTAGCGGGGGGGAATACGCAGTATTTT. It yields the protein CASSLGGLAGGNTQYF.

The rearrangement joins TRBV5-4 to TRBJ2-3, with 9 bases matching TRBD2. The junction had 19 bases not matched to a gene; V was cut back by 9 bases and J by 8 bases. This CDR3 has 16 amino acids. Germline CDR1 is SGHNT and CDR2 is YYREEE (reference sequence). DNA for the CDR3: TGTGCCACCCGTGATCTCGCAGGCGGGAGGGTTGGTACGCAGTATTTT. It yields the protein CATRDLAGGRVGTQYF.

This clone has a handful of counts. The chain carries TRBV18 and TRBJ1-1; TRBD1 matches at 8 bases. CDR1 KGHSH and CDR2 LQKENI come from the germline V gene. J lost 2 bases, V lost 3 bases, and 2 bases had no gene match. The CDR3 contains 14 residues. CDR3 amino acids: CASSPRGPNTEAFF. Written as DNA, the CDR3 is TGTGCCAGCTCACCCAGGGGGCCTAACACTGAAGCTTTCTTT.

This chain links TRBV18 with TRBJ1-2; D unresolved. The CDR3 consists of 18 residues. Germline CDR1 reads KGHSH; CDR2 reads LQKENI. V lost 2 bases to trimming and J lost 2 bases, with 21 bases between them. The CDR3 sequence is CASSPRKTAEPLNYGYTF. The CDR3 nucleotides read TGTGCCAGCTCACCAAGAAAGACTGCAGAACCTTTAAACTATGGCTACACCTTC.

The CDR3 sequence is CASSLALENTQYF. The CDR3 DNA sequence: TGTGCCAGCAGCTTGGCCTTGGAGAATACGCAGTATTTT. The rearrangement uses TRBV5-6 and TRBJ2-3; D uncertain. CDR3 size: 13 residues. Germline CDR1 reads SGHDT; CDR2 reads YYEEEE. Trimming stripped 0 bases from V and 7 bases from J, with 9 bases between.

The chain uses TRBV27 and TRBJ1-6, with D possibly TRBD1 on 6 matching bases. The ends were cut back, 2 bases at V and 7 bases at J, with 21 bases in the middle. Germline values: CDR1 MNHEY, CDR2 SMNVEV (reference sequence). This CDR3 contains 18 residues. CDR3 DNA: TGTGCCAGCAGTTTACTTTTCGGACAGTTCGCGACAAATTCACCCCTCCACTTT. Translating gives CASSLLFGQFATNSPLHF.

The J gene is TRBJ2-7, the V gene TRBV16, with D uncertain. CDR1 is KGHSY and CDR2 is FQNENV in the germline V gene. The CDR3 spans 11 residues. V gave up 4 bases and J gave up 4 bases, with 5 bases separating them. This chain's CDR3 is CASSRTYEQYF. The CDR3 region has the DNA TGTGCCAGCAGCCGAACTTACGAGCAGTACTTC.